These T cell receptor beta chains were read from a single sample in a study of T-cell reconstitution after alpha-beta-depleted transplantation in children. TCRdb called the PCR reads again in MiXCR, with one record for every CDR3 protein. Here the sample spans about 590,000 distinct CDR3 sequences, 13% being singletons. Here the sequenced sample was PBMCs, mostly from graft donor cells, taken 360 days after TCRalphabeta/CD19-depleted stem cell transplant. The receptors derive from a male patient between 5 and 17 years old who had a stem cell transplant for acute myeloid leukemia, so the T cells may come from the graft donor. Both conserved end residues are part of each CDR3. Each record gives: V gene, CDR3 length, clone size, D gene, J gene, CDR3 protein, CDR3 DNA. D genes are given only for firm matches. Size values are once, few and many counts, or a class for expanded clones, and some rows have none.

v_call: TRBV20-1
cdr3_length: 15
clone_size: NA
d_call: TRBD2
j_call: TRBJ2-7
cdr3_aa: CSALSGGLVSYEQYF
cdr3_nt: TGCAGTGCCTTATCCGGAGGACTAGTATCGTACGAGCAGTACTTC

v_call: TRBV9
cdr3_length: 15
clone_size: few
d_call: NA
j_call: TRBJ1-2
cdr3_aa: CASSPWRSWAGGYTF
cdr3_nt: TGTGCCAGCAGCCCCTGGCGGAGCTGGGCGGGAGGCTACACCTTC

v_call: TRBV7-2
cdr3_length: 12
clone_size: NA
d_call: NA
j_call: TRBJ2-7
cdr3_aa: CASSKIWGEQYF
cdr3_nt: TGTGCCAGCAGCAAAATCTGGGGCGAGCAGTACTTC

v_call: TRBV7-9
cdr3_length: 15
clone_size: NA
d_call: NA
j_call: TRBJ2-5
cdr3_aa: CASSLRSGGWKTQYF
cdr3_nt: TGTGCCAGCAGCTTAAGGTCCGGGGGCTGGAAGACCCAGTACTTC

v_call: TRBV5-1
cdr3_length: 16
clone_size: NA
d_call: NA
j_call: TRBJ2-7
cdr3_aa: CASIPTGGVAVYEQYF
cdr3_nt: TGCGCCAGCATTCCTACCGGCGGAGTAGCGGTCTACGAGCAGTACTTC

v_call: TRBV28
cdr3_length: 16
clone_size: few
d_call: TRBD1
j_call: TRBJ2-6
cdr3_aa: CASSLPTGLGANVLTF
cdr3_nt: TGTGCCAGCAGTTTACCGACAGGGCTCGGGGCCAACGTCCTGACTTTC

v_call: TRBV14
cdr3_length: 14
clone_size: NA
d_call: NA
j_call: TRBJ2-1
cdr3_aa: CASSRQTSYNEQFF
cdr3_nt: TGTGCCAGCAGCCGGCAGACTTCCTACAATGAGCAGTTCTTC

v_call: TRBV4-2
cdr3_length: 20
clone_size: few
d_call: TRBD1
j_call: TRBJ2-3
cdr3_aa: CASSLHPGTGIGASTDTQYF
cdr3_nt: TGTGCCAGCAGCCTCCACCCCGGGACAGGGATAGGGGCTAGCACAGATACGCAGTATTTT

v_call: TRBV9
cdr3_length: 13
clone_size: few
d_call: TRBD2
j_call: TRBJ2-1
cdr3_aa: CASGTWTSDEQFF
cdr3_nt: TGTGCCAGCGGCACCTGGACTAGCGATGAGCAGTTCTTC

v_call: TRBV12-3/TRBV12-4
cdr3_length: 14
clone_size: many
d_call: NA
j_call: TRBJ2-5
cdr3_aa: CASLRGMGQETQYF
cdr3_nt: TGTGCCAGCCTCAGGGGTATGGGGCAAGAGACCCAGTACTTC

v_call: TRBV28
cdr3_length: 12
clone_size: NA
d_call: NA
j_call: TRBJ1-1
cdr3_aa: CASSTGNTEAFF
cdr3_nt: TGTGCCAGCAGTACAGGGAACACTGAAGCTTTCTTT

v_call: TRBV24-1
cdr3_length: 16
clone_size: NA
d_call: TRBD2
j_call: TRBJ2-3
cdr3_aa: CATSDLGAGATDTQYF
cdr3_nt: TGTGCCACCAGTGATCTCGGGGCGGGAGCAACAGATACGCAGTATTTT

v_call: TRBV18
cdr3_length: 13
clone_size: once
d_call: NA
j_call: TRBJ2-7
cdr3_aa: CASSPGYLEEQYF
cdr3_nt: TGTGCCAGCTCACCAGGCTACTTGGAAGAGCAGTACTTC

v_call: TRBV27
cdr3_length: 17
clone_size: few
d_call: TRBD1
j_call: TRBJ1-1
cdr3_aa: CATGTTRGLYMDTEAFF
cdr3_nt: TGTGCCACCGGTACGACCAGGGGGCTCTATATGGACACTGAAGCTTTCTTT

v_call: TRBV27
cdr3_length: 14
clone_size: NA
d_call: NA
j_call: TRBJ2-1
cdr3_aa: CASSSSPRPHGQFF
cdr3_nt: TGTGCCAGCAGTTCCAGCCCTCGGCCCCATGGGCAGTTCTTC

v_call: TRBV12-3/TRBV12-4
cdr3_length: 16
clone_size: NA
d_call: TRBD1
j_call: TRBJ2-5
cdr3_aa: CASRNPGQGALGTQYF
cdr3_nt: TGTGCCAGCAGAAATCCGGGACAGGGGGCGCTTGGGACCCAGTACTTC

v_call: TRBV29-1
cdr3_length: 12
clone_size: NA
d_call: NA
j_call: TRBJ1-1
cdr3_aa: CSTRTVNTEAFF
cdr3_nt: TGCAGCACCCGGACCGTGAACACTGAAGCTTTCTTT

v_call: TRBV6-5
cdr3_length: 17
clone_size: once
d_call: TRBD2
j_call: TRBJ2-1
cdr3_aa: CASSFPAVAGSYNEQFF
cdr3_nt: TGTGCCAGCAGTTTCCCTGCGGTAGCGGGCTCCTACAATGAGCAGTTCTTC

v_call: TRBV29-1
cdr3_length: 14
clone_size: few
d_call: TRBD2
j_call: TRBJ2-7
cdr3_aa: CSVEGRGGTYEQYF
cdr3_nt: TGCAGCGTTGAAGGACGCGGGGGAACCTACGAGCAGTACTTC

v_call: TRBV20-1
cdr3_length: 11
clone_size: NA
d_call: NA
j_call: TRBJ2-5
cdr3_aa: CSALALETQYF
cdr3_nt: TGCAGTGCACTAGCTCTGGAGACCCAGTACTTC

v_call: TRBV12-3/TRBV12-4
cdr3_length: 17
clone_size: few
d_call: TRBD1
j_call: TRBJ2-2
cdr3_aa: CAEGKPGQGLSAGELFF
cdr3_nt: TGTGCCGAGGGAAAACCGGGACAGGGGTTAAGTGCCGGGGAGCTGTTTTTT

v_call: TRBV6-2/TRBV6-3
cdr3_length: 16
clone_size: NA
d_call: NA
j_call: TRBJ2-7
cdr3_aa: CASSYSKRGKSYEQYF
cdr3_nt: TGTGCCAGCAGTTACTCGAAACGCGGAAAATCCTACGAGCAGTACTTC

v_call: TRBV7-2
cdr3_length: 13
clone_size: NA
d_call: NA
j_call: TRBJ2-7
cdr3_aa: CASSLGYSSEQYF
cdr3_nt: TGTGCCAGCAGCTTAGGGTACAGCTCCGAGCAGTACTTC

v_call: TRBV20-1
cdr3_length: 16
clone_size: many
d_call: TRBD1
j_call: TRBJ2-2
cdr3_aa: CSARDPPGQGTGELFF
cdr3_nt: TGCAGTGCTAGAGATCCACCGGGACAGGGAACCGGGGAGCTGTTTTTT

v_call: TRBV4-2
cdr3_length: 16
clone_size: NA
d_call: TRBD2
j_call: TRBJ2-3
cdr3_aa: CASSPGNSGRADTQYF
cdr3_nt: TGTGCCAGCAGCCCAGGAAATAGCGGGAGAGCAGATACGCAGTATTTT

v_call: TRBV19
cdr3_length: 13
clone_size: NA
d_call: TRBD2
j_call: TRBJ2-1
cdr3_aa: CACRGLAGNEQFF
cdr3_nt: TGTGCCTGCCGGGGACTAGCGGGAAATGAGCAGTTCTTC

v_call: TRBV29-1
cdr3_length: 15
clone_size: NA
d_call: TRBD2
j_call: TRBJ2-7
cdr3_aa: CSVAPRKLAGEEQYF
cdr3_nt: TGCAGCGTCGCTCCTAGGAAACTAGCGGGAGAAGAGCAGTACTTC

v_call: TRBV20-1
cdr3_length: 13
clone_size: few
d_call: NA
j_call: TRBJ2-1
cdr3_aa: CSARGTGRNEQFF
cdr3_nt: TGCAGTGCTAGAGGGACTGGACGCAATGAGCAGTTCTTC

v_call: TRBV4-3
cdr3_length: 14
clone_size: NA
d_call: NA
j_call: TRBJ2-3
cdr3_aa: CASSPSWTTDTQYF
cdr3_nt: TGCGCCAGCAGCCCCAGCTGGACCACAGATACGCAGTATTTT

v_call: TRBV6-1
cdr3_length: 15
clone_size: NA
d_call: TRBD1
j_call: TRBJ1-2
cdr3_aa: CASSVYRGINYGYTF
cdr3_nt: TGTGCCAGCAGTGTATACAGGGGAATAAACTATGGCTACACCTTC

v_call: TRBV15
cdr3_length: 15
clone_size: few
d_call: TRBD1
j_call: TRBJ2-3
cdr3_aa: CATSSGQDNTDTQYF
cdr3_nt: TGTGCCACCAGCAGCGGACAGGACAACACAGATACGCAGTATTTT

v_call: TRBV12-3/TRBV12-4
cdr3_length: 12
clone_size: few
d_call: NA
j_call: TRBJ2-3
cdr3_aa: CASSLHSDTQYF
cdr3_nt: TGTGCCAGCAGTCTACACTCAGATACGCAGTATTTT

v_call: TRBV5-1
cdr3_length: 14
clone_size: few
d_call: NA
j_call: TRBJ2-5
cdr3_aa: CASSLGAVKETQYF
cdr3_nt: TGCGCCAGCAGCTTGGGGGCAGTCAAAGAGACCCAGTACTTC

v_call: TRBV20-1
cdr3_length: 16
clone_size: few
d_call: TRBD2
j_call: TRBJ2-1
cdr3_aa: CSARGLAGDLYNEQFF
cdr3_nt: TGCAGTGCTAGGGGACTAGCGGGGGACCTCTACAATGAGCAGTTCTTC

v_call: TRBV3-1
cdr3_length: 19
clone_size: NA
d_call: TRBD2
j_call: TRBJ2-1
cdr3_aa: CASSPPSKLAGVAYNEQFF
cdr3_nt: TGTGCCAGCAGCCCACCATCGAAACTAGCGGGAGTTGCCTACAATGAGCAGTTCTTC

v_call: TRBV20-1
cdr3_length: 17
clone_size: few
d_call: TRBD2
j_call: TRBJ2-1
cdr3_aa: CSARDKRGLAVLNEQFF
cdr3_nt: TGCAGTGCTAGAGATAAGAGGGGACTAGCGGTCCTGAATGAGCAGTTCTTC

v_call: TRBV12-3/TRBV12-4
cdr3_length: 16
clone_size: many
d_call: TRBD1
j_call: TRBJ2-7
cdr3_aa: CASSYRGGQGISEQYF
cdr3_nt: TGTGCCAGCAGTTACAGGGGAGGACAGGGTATTAGCGAGCAGTACTTC

v_call: TRBV29-1
cdr3_length: 17
clone_size: many
d_call: NA
j_call: TRBJ2-7
cdr3_aa: CSVESAHPRGGNYEQYF
cdr3_nt: TGCAGCGTTGAATCCGCTCATCCCAGGGGTGGTAACTACGAGCAGTACTTC

v_call: TRBV28
cdr3_length: 17
clone_size: NA
d_call: TRBD2
j_call: TRBJ2-1
cdr3_aa: CASSFPLLAGGPNEQFF
cdr3_nt: TGTGCCAGCAGTTTCCCCCTTCTAGCGGGAGGGCCCAATGAGCAGTTCTTC

v_call: TRBV4-3
cdr3_length: 16
clone_size: many
d_call: NA
j_call: TRBJ2-7
cdr3_aa: CASSPNAHSGTYEQYF
cdr3_nt: TGCGCCAGCAGCCCAAATGCCCATAGTGGGACCTACGAGCAGTACTTC

v_call: TRBV5-1
cdr3_length: 14
clone_size: many
d_call: TRBD1
j_call: TRBJ1-2
cdr3_aa: CASSLAGQNYGYTF
cdr3_nt: TGCGCCAGCAGCTTGGCGGGACAGAACTATGGCTACACCTTC

v_call: TRBV29-1
cdr3_length: 17
clone_size: NA
d_call: TRBD2
j_call: TRBJ2-2
cdr3_aa: CSVGFWPAGGWSGELFF
cdr3_nt: TGCAGCGTTGGTTTCTGGCCAGCGGGAGGGTGGAGCGGGGAGCTGTTTTTT

v_call: TRBV10-3
cdr3_length: 15
clone_size: many
d_call: TRBD2
j_call: TRBJ2-1
cdr3_aa: CAISESSSGDNEQFF
cdr3_nt: TGTGCCATCAGTGAGTCGTCTAGCGGGGACAATGAGCAGTTCTTC

v_call: TRBV3-1
cdr3_length: 15
clone_size: few
d_call: TRBD1
j_call: TRBJ2-7
cdr3_aa: CASSQGGQGSYEQYF
cdr3_nt: TGTGCCAGCAGCCAAGGGGGACAGGGTTCCTACGAGCAGTACTTC

v_call: TRBV5-1
cdr3_length: 19
clone_size: NA
d_call: TRBD2
j_call: TRBJ2-7
cdr3_aa: CASSLALAGTLTSSYEQYF
cdr3_nt: TGCGCCAGCAGCTTGGCCCTAGCGGGGACACTTACTAGCTCCTACGAGCAGTACTTC

v_call: TRBV4-2
cdr3_length: 21
clone_size: many
d_call: TRBD2
j_call: TRBJ2-3
cdr3_aa: CASSRLAGEHTGEEGTDTQYF
cdr3_nt: TGTGCCAGCAGCCGACTAGCGGGAGAACACACGGGAGAAGAAGGCACAGATACGCAGTATTTT

v_call: TRBV6-1
cdr3_length: 16
clone_size: few
d_call: NA
j_call: TRBJ2-7
cdr3_aa: CARPERGGSQTYEQYF
cdr3_nt: TGTGCCAGACCGGAGAGGGGCGGCAGCCAAACCTACGAGCAGTACTTC

v_call: TRBV29-1
cdr3_length: 12
clone_size: NA
d_call: NA
j_call: TRBJ2-2
cdr3_aa: CSVGPPTGELFF
cdr3_nt: TGCAGCGTTGGGCCCCCTACCGGGGAGCTGTTTTTT

v_call: TRBV11-1
cdr3_length: 18
clone_size: NA
d_call: NA
j_call: TRBJ1-2
cdr3_aa: CASRPSVGGTTTYYGYTF
cdr3_nt: TGTGCCAGCAGACCTTCAGTGGGGGGGACAACTACTTACTATGGCTACACCTTC

v_call: TRBV20-1
cdr3_length: 16
clone_size: NA
d_call: NA
j_call: TRBJ2-1
cdr3_aa: CSARSSGTLLWNEQFF
cdr3_nt: TGCAGTGCTAGATCTTCCGGGACTCTCCTTTGGAATGAGCAGTTCTTC

v_call: TRBV20-1
cdr3_length: 13
clone_size: NA
d_call: NA
j_call: TRBJ1-1
cdr3_aa: CSARDQFRAAQVF
cdr3_nt: TGCAGTGCTAGAGATCAGTTTAGGGCAGCTCAGGTGTTT

v_call: TRBV3-1
cdr3_length: 12
clone_size: NA
d_call: NA
j_call: TRBJ2-1
cdr3_aa: CASSHQGSEQFF
cdr3_nt: TGTGCCAGCTCTCATCAGGGGAGTGAGCAGTTCTTC

v_call: TRBV29-1
cdr3_length: 13
clone_size: few
d_call: TRBD1
j_call: TRBJ2-5
cdr3_aa: CSADPTGGETQYF
cdr3_nt: TGCAGCGCAGACCCGACAGGGGGGGAGACCCAGTACTTC